This TCR beta chain was profiled in a study of T cell responses to AZD1222 COVID-19 vaccine. General observations from the study: Baseline seropositivity occurred in only a handful of AZD1222 recipients. Close to half of spike-specific TCRs reportedly recognize unmutated variant regions. Most donors were white British, females outnumbered males, and clonal diversity was possibly underestimated.

About this clone: Its antigen is unidentified.

The germline V gene encodes CDR1 MNHEY and CDR2 SMNVEV (reference sequence). The length of the CDR3 is 15 residues. Trimming stripped 5 bases from V and 3 bases from J, with 13 bases between. The assay was immunoSEQ multiplex PCR, and TCRdb's table has in-frame clones only and misses some. Counted here are about 120,000 clones, around 90% occurring once; the ten biggest clones make up just over 9.5%. The receptor's source is an adult in good health. The sample was peripheral blood, taken on day 0 of AZD1222 vaccination. The genes are TRBV27 and TRBJ1-4, with D possibly being TRBD1 (5 bases). CDR3 loop: CASSPLGDPNEKLFF. As DNA, the CDR3 is TGTGCCAGCAGTCCCTTAGGGGATCCTAATGAAAAACTGTTTTTT.